The entry that follows covers one TCR beta chain sequence. This clone was detected a few times. Its antigen is currently not known. The input lacks base qualities; no much larger clone sits a single base away. Participants in the prospective study were aged about 18 to 90 years, lived in about two dozen United States geographic areas, and enrolled through a virtual design. In the prospective study, cohorts were assigned on the basis of participant-reported clinical history obtained from a screening survey and a study questionnaire. In the prospective study, mobile phlebotomists collected whole blood, serum and a nasopharyngeal or oropharyngeal swab from each participant. Over a roughly two-month period, participants in the prospective study had the option of providing additional blood draws and questionnaires. Prospective study blood samples were shipped either frozen or at room temperature before DNA extraction.

TCRbeta CDR3 regions were amplified from genomic DNA by means of the immunoSEQ Assay, a bias-controlled multiplex PCR. The paper's processing steps were these. The number of nucleated cells in each sample was estimated by amplification of reference gene primers within the assay. Sequence reads were collapsed and filtered to measure the absolute abundance of every unique TCRbeta CDR3 rearrangement. For each sample, productive Simpson clonality was calculated by taking the square root of Simpson's diversity index across productive rearrangements. The table comes from immuneACCESS by way of TCRdb, which keeps in-frame sequences with V and J called. Part of the clones is missing from these tables; in studies checked, under half for an unresolved V gene and the rest for unknown reasons. V, J and clone size are those of that table, while D and trimming were read from the DNA. This sample comprises more than 200,000 clones, 80% of them detected only once. 4.3% of the sample comes from the top ten.

The data were taken from a study of blood T cell repertoires in COVID-19 (dated by TCRdb to 2018 to 2020). Turning to the overall study: Samples covering the acute and convalescent phases of COVID-19 were provided by collaborators in the United States, Italy and Spain. The dataset comprised deeply sampled blood TCRbeta repertoires from subjects exposed to, actively infected with, or recovered from COVID-19. A freely available public database, intended as a resource for researchers studying the immune response to SARS-CoV-2, is where the repertoires were released. The samples were drawn from the first 160 participants of the ongoing ImmuneRACE study and from some 1,300 subjects provided by 6 global collaborators. A de-identified subject ID, COVID-19 status, age in years and sex were almost always included in the sample metadata. Where available, HLA class I and class II types were obtained from metadata supplied by the sample provider rather than from assay-based typing. The prospective study material was composed of cDNA or gDNA derived from T cells, B-cell-depleted T cells, or PBMCs.

V loses 7 bases at its end and J loses 5 bases; junction bases beyond the gene matches: 10. The cysteine opens and the phenylalanine closes a CDR3 of 13 amino acids. Only the CDR3 portion is preserved as DNA: 39 bases, with reading frame beginning at the first base. From a lookup of the germline V gene, CDR1 and CDR2 are SQVTM and ANQGSEA. Paper-wide results and their limitations: The amount of clinical and demographic metadata varied by source and participant and was provided uncurated.

The rearrangement joined TRBV29-1 to TRBJ1-1, with 7 middle bases fitting TRBD1. Sample: PBMCs or T cells enriched from blood (not recorded which). This TCR was sampled from a man aged 30 to 45 with acute COVID-19. Here is the DNA: TGCAGCGCTGATAAACAGGGGAGGACTGAAGCTTTCTTT. Its product reads: CSADKQGRTEAFF.